This T cell receptor (beta chain) came from a study of immune heterogeneity within non-small cell lung tumors. This clonotype is medium-sized. V dropped 0 bases and J dropped 3; count of bases not matched to a gene: 9. The CDR3 runs 16 residues. Looked up from germline, CDR1 is DFQATT and CDR2 is SNEGSKA (reference sequence). For each sample, template was 600 ng of bulk tumor genomic DNA. In surgery, several biopsies were collected from each primary tumor at widely spaced sites. Their non-small cell lung cancer was newly diagnosed and untreated, and the patients underwent curative surgery. Multiplex PCR (32 V and 13 J primers) was used to amplify the TCR beta CDR3. TCRdb re-called the multiplex PCR reads through MiXCR, storing one row per CDR3 protein. The sample yields more than 9,500 distinct CDR3 sequences, approximately 31% seen once.

The receptor comes from a man aged 60 to 75 with non-small cell lung cancer. The rearrangement joins TRBV20-1 to TRBJ2-7; 9 bases align to TRBD1. The sequenced sample consisted of lung tumor tissue. CDR3: CSARDWGTGNGYEQYF. In DNA form, the CDR3 reads TGCAGTGCTAGAGATTGGGGGACAGGGAACGGCTACGAGCAGTACTTC.